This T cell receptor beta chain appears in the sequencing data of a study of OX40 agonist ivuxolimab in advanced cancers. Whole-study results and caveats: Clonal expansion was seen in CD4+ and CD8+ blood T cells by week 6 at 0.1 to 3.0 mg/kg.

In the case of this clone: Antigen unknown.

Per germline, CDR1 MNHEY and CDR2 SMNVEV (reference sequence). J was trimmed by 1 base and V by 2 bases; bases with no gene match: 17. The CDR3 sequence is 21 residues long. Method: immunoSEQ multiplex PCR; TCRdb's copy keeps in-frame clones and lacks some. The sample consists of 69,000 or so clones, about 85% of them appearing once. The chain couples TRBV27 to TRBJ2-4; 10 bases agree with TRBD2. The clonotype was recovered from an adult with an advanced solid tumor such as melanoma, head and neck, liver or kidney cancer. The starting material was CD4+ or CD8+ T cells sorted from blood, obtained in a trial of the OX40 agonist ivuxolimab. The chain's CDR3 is CASSLKGASGSYGGAKNIQYF. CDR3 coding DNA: TGTGCCAGCAGTTTAAAGGGGGCTAGCGGGAGTTACGGAGGGGCCAAAAACATTCAGTACTTC.